The present TCR beta chain was sequenced within a study of vaccination and CD4 T cells after COVID-19. Regarding the study as a whole: Clonotypes reactive to SARS-CoV-2 had a median that went up from roughly 21 to 40, but not significantly. Detection of a median around 86% of reactive clones in convalescent patients was confined to the period after vaccination. This study had few convalescent patients and no early post-infection samples.

Cultured CD4+ T-cell DNA underwent Oncomine TCR Beta short-read sequencing. Genomic DNA was isolated from cultured CD4+ T cells. MiXCR, applied by TCRdb to the PCR reads, yields one record per CDR3 protein. The sample lists approximately 10,000 distinct CDR3 sequences, roughly 59% seen once, with more than 15% in the top ten. Stated treatment: roughly nine-day PBMC culture with coronavirus spike peptide pools or control peptides (ViraFEST assay). For this clonotype: What it recognizes is unknown.

The CDR3 sequence is 14 residues long. V lost 2 bases to trimming and J lost 9 bases, with 14 bases between them. Germline V gives CDR1 GTSNPN, CDR2 SVGIG (reference sequence). This chain uses TRBV30 with TRBJ1-6, with D tentatively TRBD1 (5 bases). This sequence originates from a human donor who had recovered from COVID-19. The sample comprised CD4+ T cells from blood, cultured in vitro. CDR3 nucleotides: TGTGCCTGGAGTAGACCGGGACCGGGTTCACCCCTCCACTTT. Amino acid sequence: CAWSRPGPGSPLHF.